This T cell receptor beta chain was found in a study of blood T cell repertoires in COVID-19. Study-wide context: From the United States, Italy and Spain came samples of acute and convalescent COVID-19. Sources were T cells, B-cell-depleted T cells, or PBMCs; the material itself was cDNA or gDNA.

Source study methods: Estimation of nucleated cell counts relied on the amplification of reference gene primers. The table came from immunoSEQ multiplex PCR; TCRdb's copy has only in-frame clones and leaves some out. V, J and clone size derive from that table, while D and trimming were established from the DNA sequence. This sample has around 78,000 clones; around 88% occur once, and the top ten carry 1.2%. Recruits, aged roughly 18 to 95 years, lived in 20 to 30 US areas. From germline, CDR1 is LNHDA and CDR2 SQIVND (reference sequence). The CDR3 length is 14 residues. V lost 6 bases, J lost 2 bases, and 13 bases lay in between.

This TCR derives from a woman in her fifties or sixties with acute COVID-19. Input material: PBMCs or T cells enriched from blood (not recorded which). The gene calls are TRBV19 and TRBJ1-2; D is perhaps TRBD1 (6 bases). The CDR3 sequence: CASRGQTLNYGYTF. The DNA for the CDR3 is TGTGCCAGTAGAGGACAGACACTGAACTATGGCTACACCTTC.